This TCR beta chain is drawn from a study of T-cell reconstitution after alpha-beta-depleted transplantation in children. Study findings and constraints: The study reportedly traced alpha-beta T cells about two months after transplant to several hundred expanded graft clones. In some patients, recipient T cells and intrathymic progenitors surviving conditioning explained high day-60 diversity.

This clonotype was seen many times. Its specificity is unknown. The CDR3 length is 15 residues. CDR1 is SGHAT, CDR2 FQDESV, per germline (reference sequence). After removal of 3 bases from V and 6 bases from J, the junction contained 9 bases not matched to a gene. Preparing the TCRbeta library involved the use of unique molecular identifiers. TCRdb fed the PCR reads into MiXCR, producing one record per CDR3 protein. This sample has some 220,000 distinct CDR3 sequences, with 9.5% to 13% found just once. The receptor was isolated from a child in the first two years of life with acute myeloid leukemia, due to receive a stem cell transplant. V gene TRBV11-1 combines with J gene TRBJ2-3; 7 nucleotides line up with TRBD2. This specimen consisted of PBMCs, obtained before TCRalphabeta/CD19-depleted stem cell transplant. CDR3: CASSFRGGRGDTQYF. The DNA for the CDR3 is TGTGCCAGCAGCTTCCGAGGCGGGAGAGGTGATACGCAGTATTTT. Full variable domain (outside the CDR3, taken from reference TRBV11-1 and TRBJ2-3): EAEVAQSPRYKITEKSQAVAFWCDPISGHATLYWYRQILGQGPELLVQFQDESVVDDSQLPKDRFSAERLKGVDSTLKIQPAELGDSAMYLCASSFRGGRGDTQYFGPGTRLTVL.